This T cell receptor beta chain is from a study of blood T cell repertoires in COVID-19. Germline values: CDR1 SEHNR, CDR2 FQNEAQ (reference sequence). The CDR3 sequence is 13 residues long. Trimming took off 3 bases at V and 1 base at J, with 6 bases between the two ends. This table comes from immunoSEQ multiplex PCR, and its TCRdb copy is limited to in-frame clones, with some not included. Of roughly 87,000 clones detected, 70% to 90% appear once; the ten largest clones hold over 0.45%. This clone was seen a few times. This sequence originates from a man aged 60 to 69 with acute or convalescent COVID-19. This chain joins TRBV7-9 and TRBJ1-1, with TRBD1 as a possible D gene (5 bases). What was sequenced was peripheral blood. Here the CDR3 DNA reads TGTGCCAGCAGCTTCGGGGGGAACACTGAAGCTTTCTTT. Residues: CASSFGGNTEAFF.